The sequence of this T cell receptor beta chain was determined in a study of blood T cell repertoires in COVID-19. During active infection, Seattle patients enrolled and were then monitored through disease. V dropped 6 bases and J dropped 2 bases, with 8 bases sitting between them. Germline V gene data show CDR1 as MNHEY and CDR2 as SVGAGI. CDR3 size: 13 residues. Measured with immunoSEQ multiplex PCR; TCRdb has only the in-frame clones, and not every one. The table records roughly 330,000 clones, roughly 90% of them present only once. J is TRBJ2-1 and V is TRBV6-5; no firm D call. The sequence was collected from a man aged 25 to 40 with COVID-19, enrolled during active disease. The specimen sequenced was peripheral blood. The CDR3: CASRAEAYNEQFF. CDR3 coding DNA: TGTGCCAGCAGGGCAGAGGCCTACAATGAGCAGTTCTTC.